The next 19 T cell receptor beta chains were all read from a single sample in a study of T cell responses to AZD1222 COVID-19 vaccine. Sequencing was performed with immunoSEQ multiplex PCR; in TCRdb, only in-frame clones are kept and a portion is missing. The sample has some 79,000 clones; approximately 85% are singletons. Here the sequenced sample was peripheral blood, taken 28 days after the second AZD1222 dose. The receptors shown here come from an adult who received the AZD1222 COVID-19 vaccine.

This chain links TRBV7-9 with TRBJ1-3, with D perhaps matching TRBD1 (5 bases). V lost 5 bases and J lost 4, with 18 bases in between. This CDR3 is built from 16 residues. Germline values: CDR1 SEHNR, CDR2 FQNEAQ (reference sequence). CDR3 sequence: CASSITGTGPGNTIYF. DNA of the CDR3: TGTGCCAGCAGCATTACCGGGACCGGCCCCGGAAACACCATATATTTT.

The DNA of the CDR3 is TGTGCCAAATCGAGTCTGACGTATGGCTACACCTTC. This encodes CAKSSLTYGYTF. This rearrangement joins TRBV2 to TRBJ1-2; D gene ambiguous. Germline loops: CDR1 SNHLY, CDR2 FYNNEI. CDR3 length: 12 residues. The V gene lost 10 bases and the J gene lost 5 bases, with 14 bases spanning the gap. Based on the CDR3 plus reference TRBV2 and TRBJ1-2, the full variable domain is EPEVTQTPSHQVTQMGQEVILRCVPISNHLYFYWYRQILGQKVEFLVSFYNNEISEKSEIFDDQFSVERPDGSNFTLKIRSTKLEDSAMYFCAKSSLTYGYTFGSGTRLTVV.

The J gene is TRBJ1-6, the V gene TRBV5-1, with 9 bases aligning to TRBD1. The trim removed 1 base at V and 10 bases at J, leaving 9 bases unmatched. The CDR3 is 16 residues long. Germline CDR1 reads SGHRS; CDR2 reads YFSETQ. The CDR3 sequence: CASSLNLGQGASPLHF. The CDR3 DNA is TGCGCCAGCAGCTTGAACCTGGGACAGGGTGCATCACCCCTCCACTTT.

The V and J genes are TRBV3-1 (or the pseudogene TRBV3-2) and TRBJ1-3; a weak D match, TRBD1 (6 bases). The germline gives CDR1 LGHDT, CDR2 YNNKEL (reference sequence). CDR3 length: 14 residues. Trimming left V 7 bases short and J 2 bases short, with 12 bases between. The CDR3 protein is CASMQGRAGNTIYF. The CDR3, as DNA: TGTGCCAGCATGCAGGGGAGAGCTGGAAACACCATATATTTT.

The CDR3 nucleotides are TGTGCCAGCAGCATAAGGACAGGGCGAGGAATTCGGACCGGGGAGCTGTTTTTT. Protein: CASSIRTGRGIRTGELFF. The rearrangement links TRBV21-1 to TRBJ2-2; the table's D gene call, TRBD1, was not cross checked with the DNA. TRBV21-1 is a documented pseudogene. The CDR3 totals 18 residues.

The genes are TRBV12-5 and TRBJ2-7, with a tentative D call TRBD1 (6 bases). Germline CDR1 LGHNT, CDR2 FRNRAP. This CDR3 contains 18 residues. Trimming left V 1 base short and J 6 bases short, with 25 bases between. CDR3 nucleotides: TGTGCTAGTGGTTTGGCCAAAACCGGACAGATTCAAGTTGGCGAGCAGTACGTC. Its translation is CASGLAKTGQIQVGEQYV.

The chain is built from TRBV19 and TRBJ1-5; D might be TRBD1 (5 bases). This CDR3 contains 13 residues. The ends were cut back, 10 bases at V and 7 bases at J, with 17 bases in the middle. CDR1 LNHDA and CDR2 SQIVND come from the germline V gene (reference sequence). CDR3 region: CATSSGRGQPQHF. The CDR3, as DNA: TGTGCCACCTCCTCGGGGCGCGGACAGCCCCAGCATTTT. Full variable domain (remainder filled in from reference TRBV19 and TRBJ1-5): DGGITQSPKYLFRKEGQNVTLSCEQNLNHDAMYWYRQDPGQGLRLIYYSQIVNDFQKGDIAEGYSVSREKKESFPLTVTSAQKNPTAFYLCATSSGRGQPQHFGDGTRLSIL.

This chain links TRBV2 with TRBJ1-1, with D unclear. CDR1 SNHLY and CDR2 FYNNEI come from the germline V gene. The ends were cut back, 7 bases at V and 0 bases at J, with 9 bases in the middle. The CDR3 is 13 residues long. As DNA, the CDR3 is TGTGCCAGCACCCAGGATATGAACACTGAAGCTTTCTTT. Translating it yields CASTQDMNTEAFF.

In DNA form, the CDR3 reads TGTGCCAGCAGTGACTGGGAGGGAAACATTCAGTACTTC. It is translated as CASSDWEGNIQYF. The V call is TRBV6-2 or TRBV6-3, the J call TRBJ2-4; 7 nucleotides align to TRBD2. Trimming removed 5 bases from V and 6 bases from J; junction bases left unmatched: 4. Germline-derived CDR1 and CDR2 are MNHEY and SVGEGT. The CDR3 covers 13 residues.

As concerns this clone: A much bigger clone sits one base away, suggesting this may be a read error. The rearrangement uses TRBV6-2 or TRBV6-3 and TRBJ1-1; D may be TRBD1 (6 bases). Germline V gene data show CDR1 as MNHEY and CDR2 as SVGEGT. The V and J ends lost 5 bases and 1 base respectively, with 8 bases between them. The CDR3 contains 13 residues. This CDR3 is CASSPTGNTEAFF. DNA for the CDR3: TGTGCCAGCAGTCCGACAGGGAACACTGAAGCTTTCTTT.

This clone showed up just a few times. This rearrangement joins TRBV5-1 to TRBJ2-2, with TRBD1 matching 9 bases. The CDR3 spans 15 residues. The ends lost 4 bases at V and 2 bases at J; junction bases unmatched: 3. Germline V gene sequence: CDR1 SGHRS, CDR2 YFSETQ. The CDR3 here is CASSATGGNTGELFF. The CDR3 coding sequence is TGCGCCAGCAGCGCAACAGGGGGCAACACCGGGGAGCTGTTTTTT.

A single count supports this clone. The rearrangement uses TRBV19 and TRBJ1-4; TRBD1 matches 9 bases. Germline assignment: CDR1 LNHDA and CDR2 SQIVND (reference sequence). V was pared by 8 bases and J by 6 bases, with 7 bases of the junction left unmatched. CDR3 length equals 14 residues. DNA of the CDR3: TGTGCCAGTTGCCCGACAGGGGGAGATGAAAAACTGTTTTTT. Protein: CASCPTGGDEKLFF.

The chain links TRBV19 to TRBJ2-1; D possibly uses TRBD1 or TRBD2 (5 bases each). The V and J ends lost 7 bases and 10 bases respectively, with 17 bases between them. Germline assignment: CDR1 LNHDA and CDR2 SQIVND (reference sequence). The CDR3 spans 13 residues. Written as DNA, the CDR3 is TGTGCCAGTACTCAGAGGGGCCCACAGGAGCAGTTCTTC. It encodes CASTQRGPQEQFF.

The chain couples TRBV18 to TRBJ2-1; D is undetermined. The CDR3 runs 12 residues. Trimming cost V 1 base and J 8 bases, with 6 bases left between them. The germline gives CDR1 KGHSH, CDR2 LQKENI. This CDR3 is CASSPRSDEQFF. CDR3 coding DNA: TGTGCCAGCTCACCACGAAGCGATGAGCAGTTCTTC. The complete variable domain, with remaining parts taken from reference TRBV18 and TRBJ2-1, reads NAGVMQNPRHLVRRRGQEARLRCSPMKGHSHVYWYRQLPEEGLKFMVYLQKENIIDESGMPKERFSAEFPKEGPSILRIQQVVRGDSAAYFCASSPRSDEQFFGPGTRLTVL.

The chain links TRBV5-4 to TRBJ2-3; D perhaps matches TRBD2 (6 bases). CDR1 SGHNT and CDR2 YYREEE come from the germline V gene (reference sequence). V shed 0 bases and J shed 1 base, with 6 bases lying between them. The CDR3 has 14 amino acids. The CDR3 here is CASSLGGGTDTQYF. CDR3 bases: TGTGCCAGCAGCTTGGGGGGGGGCACAGATACGCAGTATTTT.

The chain uses TRBV25-1 and TRBJ1-2; 9 nucleotides match TRBD1. The germline CDR1 and CDR2 sequences are MGHDK and SYGVNS. The CDR3 totals 13 residues. V lost 9 bases, J lost 7 bases, and 9 bases stayed unmatched. The CDR3 spells CASSGTGSFGYTF. CDR3 nucleotide sequence: TGTGCCAGTTCCGGGACAGGGTCTTTTGGCTACACCTTC.

The V call is TRBV3-1 (or the pseudogene TRBV3-2), the J call TRBJ2-7, with 10 nucleotides matching TRBD2. This CDR3 has 16 amino acids. Germline V gives CDR1 LGHDT, CDR2 YNNKEL (reference sequence). V gave up 1 base and J gave up 7 bases; unmatched junction bases: 10. The CDR3 spells CASSQGGAGGPEEQYF. CDR3 bases: TGTGCCAGCAGCCAAGGGGGAGCGGGAGGGCCTGAAGAGCAGTACTTC.

The rearrangement links TRBV14 to TRBJ2-3; TRBD2 matches at 7 bases. CDR3 length: 14 amino acids. Germline assignment: CDR1 SGHDN and CDR2 FVKESK. With 4 bases clipped from V and 2 bases from J, the junction kept 3 bases outside the gene matches. CDR3 sequence reads: CASSPAGVTDTQYF. CDR3 bases: TGTGCCAGCAGCCCTGCGGGAGTCACAGATACGCAGTATTTT.

V usage is TRBV7-2 and J usage is TRBJ2-3; D not resolved. V lost 1 base and J lost 10, with 15 bases in between. This CDR3 is built from 14 residues. Germline CDR1 reads SGHTA; CDR2 reads FQGNSA. CDR3: CASSLGIVGNAQYF. In DNA form, the CDR3 reads TGTGCCAGCAGCTTAGGGATAGTTGGCAATGCGCAGTATTTT. Combining the CDR3 with reference TRBV7-2 and TRBJ2-3 gives the whole variable domain GAGVSQSPSNKVTEKGKDVELRCDPISGHTALYWYRQSLGQGLEFLIYFQGNSAPDKSGLPSDRFSAERTGGSVSTLTIQRTQQEDSAVYLCASSLGIVGNAQYFGPGTRLTVL.